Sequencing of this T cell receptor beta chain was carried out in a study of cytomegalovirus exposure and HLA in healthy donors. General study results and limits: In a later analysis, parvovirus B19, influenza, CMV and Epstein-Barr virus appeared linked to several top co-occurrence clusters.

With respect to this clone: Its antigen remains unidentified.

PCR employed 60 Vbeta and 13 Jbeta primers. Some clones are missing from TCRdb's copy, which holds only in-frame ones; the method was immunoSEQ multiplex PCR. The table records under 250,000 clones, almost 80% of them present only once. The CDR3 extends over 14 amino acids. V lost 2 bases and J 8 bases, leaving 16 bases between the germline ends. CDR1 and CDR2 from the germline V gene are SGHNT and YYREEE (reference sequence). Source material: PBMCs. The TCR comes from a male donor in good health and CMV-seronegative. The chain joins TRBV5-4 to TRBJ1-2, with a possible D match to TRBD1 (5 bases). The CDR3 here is CASSLGHPLGGYTF. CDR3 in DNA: TGTGCCAGCAGCTTAGGACACCCTTTAGGAGGCTACACCTTC.